The next 2 T cell receptor beta chains were all read from a single sample in a study of T cell responses to AZD1222 COVID-19 vaccine. TCRdb's table, derived via immunoSEQ multiplex PCR, lists solely in-frame clones and lacks some. The top ten clones hold 1.6% of a sample with fewer than 200,000 clones, roughly 90% of them seen once. The source material was peripheral blood, sampled on day 0 of AZD1222 vaccination. The receptor source for this set is an adult in good health.

The chain recombines TRBV21-1 with TRBJ1-1. TRBV21-1 is flagged as a pseudogene. The CDR3 has 15 residues. The CDR3 coding sequence is TGTGCCAGCAGCCCCCACCTCGTGGGTAACACTGAAGCTTTCTTT. It codes for CASSPHLVGNTEAFF.

The chain combines TRBV27 with TRBJ1-1; 7 nucleotides agree with TRBD1. The V gene's germline CDR1 is MNHEY and CDR2 SMNVEV (reference sequence). There are 15 residues in the CDR3. V was pared by 0 bases and J by 5 bases, with 6 bases of the junction left unmatched. The DNA for the CDR3 is TGTGCCAGCAGTTTATCCCCACAGGGGAGGACTGAAGCTTTCTTT. Its protein product is CASSLSPQGRTEAFF.